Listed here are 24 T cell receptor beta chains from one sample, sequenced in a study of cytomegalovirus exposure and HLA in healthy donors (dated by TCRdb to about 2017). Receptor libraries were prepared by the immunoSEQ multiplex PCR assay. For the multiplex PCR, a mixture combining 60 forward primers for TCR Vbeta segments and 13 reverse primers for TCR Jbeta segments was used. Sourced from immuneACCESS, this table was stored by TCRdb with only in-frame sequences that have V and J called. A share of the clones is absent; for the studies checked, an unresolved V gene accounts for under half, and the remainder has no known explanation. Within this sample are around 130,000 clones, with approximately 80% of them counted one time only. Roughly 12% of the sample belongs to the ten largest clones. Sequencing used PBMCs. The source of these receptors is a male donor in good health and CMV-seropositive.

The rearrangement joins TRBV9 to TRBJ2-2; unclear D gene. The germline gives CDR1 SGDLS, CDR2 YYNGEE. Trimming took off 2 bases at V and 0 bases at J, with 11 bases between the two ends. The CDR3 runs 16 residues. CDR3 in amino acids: CASSVHSSSNTGELFF. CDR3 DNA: TGTGCCAGCAGCGTCCATAGCTCGTCGAACACCGGGGAGCTGTTTTTT.

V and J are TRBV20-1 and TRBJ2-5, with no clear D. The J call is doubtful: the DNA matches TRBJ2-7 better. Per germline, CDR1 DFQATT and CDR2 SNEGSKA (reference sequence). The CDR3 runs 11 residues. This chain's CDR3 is CSAKIHYEQYF. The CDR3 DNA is TGCAGTGCGAAAATACACTACGAGCAGTACTTC.

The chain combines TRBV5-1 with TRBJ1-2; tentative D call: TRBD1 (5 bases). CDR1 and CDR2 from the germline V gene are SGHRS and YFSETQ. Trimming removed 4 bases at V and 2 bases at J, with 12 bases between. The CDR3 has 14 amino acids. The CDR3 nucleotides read TGCGCCAGCAGCCCCCAACAGGAAAACTATGGCTACACCTTC. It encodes CASSPQQENYGYTF.

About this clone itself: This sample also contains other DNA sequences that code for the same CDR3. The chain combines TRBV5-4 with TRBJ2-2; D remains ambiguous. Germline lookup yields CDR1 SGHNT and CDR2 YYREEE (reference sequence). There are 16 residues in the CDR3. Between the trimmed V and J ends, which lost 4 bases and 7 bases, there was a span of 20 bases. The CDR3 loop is CASSPEVARSGGELFF. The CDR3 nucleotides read TGTGCCAGCAGCCCCGAGGTCGCTAGGAGTGGCGGGGAGCTGTTTTTT. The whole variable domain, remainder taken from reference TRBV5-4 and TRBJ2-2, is ETGVTQSPTHLIKTRGQQVTLRCSSQSGHNTVSWYQQALGQGPQFIFQYYREEENGRGNFPPRFSGLQFPNYSSELNVNALELDDSALYLCASSPEVARSGGELFFGEGSRLTVL.

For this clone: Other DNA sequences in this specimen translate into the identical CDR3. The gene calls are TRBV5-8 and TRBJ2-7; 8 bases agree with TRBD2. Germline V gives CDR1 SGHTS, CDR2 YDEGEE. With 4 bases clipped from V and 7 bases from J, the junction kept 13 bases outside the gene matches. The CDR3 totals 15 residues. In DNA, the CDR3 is TGTGCCAGCAGCCTGGGTATAGCGGGAATTTGGGAGCAGTACTTC. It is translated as CASSLGIAGIWEQYF.

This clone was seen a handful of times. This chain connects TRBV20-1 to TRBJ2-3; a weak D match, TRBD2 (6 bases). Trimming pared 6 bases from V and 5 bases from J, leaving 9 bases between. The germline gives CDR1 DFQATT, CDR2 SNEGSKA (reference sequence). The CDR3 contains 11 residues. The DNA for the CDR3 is TGCAGTGCCGGGAGAGAAGATACGCAGTATTTT. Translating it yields CSAGREDTQYF.

CDR3 bases: TGCGCCAGCAGCCAAGTTGCCCTAGCACTATCGCTCACAGATACGCAGTATTTT. Encoded protein: CASSQVALALSLTDTQYF. The J gene is TRBJ2-3, the V gene TRBV4-3, with D tentatively TRBD2 (5 bases). This CDR3 comprises 18 residues. Germline-derived CDR1 and CDR2 are LGHNA and YSLEER. The germline V and J ends were trimmed by 1 base and 2 bases, with 19 bases remaining between them.

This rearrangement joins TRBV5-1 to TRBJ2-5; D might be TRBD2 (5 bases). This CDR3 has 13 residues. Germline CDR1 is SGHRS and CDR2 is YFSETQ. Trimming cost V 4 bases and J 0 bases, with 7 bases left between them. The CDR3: CASSRADQETQYF. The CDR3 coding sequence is TGCGCCAGCAGCAGAGCGGACCAAGAGACCCAGTACTTC.

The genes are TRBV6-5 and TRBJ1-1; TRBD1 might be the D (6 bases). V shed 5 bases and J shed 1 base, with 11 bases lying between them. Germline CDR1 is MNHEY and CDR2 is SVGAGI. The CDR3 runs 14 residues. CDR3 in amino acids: CASSRDIANTEAFF. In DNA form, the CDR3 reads TGTGCCAGCAGTCGGGACATCGCGAACACTGAAGCTTTCTTT.

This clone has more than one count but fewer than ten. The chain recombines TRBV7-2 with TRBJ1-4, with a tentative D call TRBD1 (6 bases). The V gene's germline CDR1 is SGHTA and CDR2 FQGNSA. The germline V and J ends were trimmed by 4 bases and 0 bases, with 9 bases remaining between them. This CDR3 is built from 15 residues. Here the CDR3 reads CASSSRQATNEKLFF. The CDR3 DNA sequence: TGTGCCAGCAGCTCTAGACAGGCAACTAATGAAAAACTGTTTTTT.

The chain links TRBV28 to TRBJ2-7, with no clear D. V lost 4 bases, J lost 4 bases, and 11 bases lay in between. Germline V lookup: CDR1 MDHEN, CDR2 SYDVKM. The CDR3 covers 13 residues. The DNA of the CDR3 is TGTGCCAGCAGTTCCAACAGCCCTTACGAGCAGTACTTC. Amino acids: CASSSNSPYEQYF.

CDR3 residues: CASSLSRLPASEQFF. In nucleotides, the CDR3 is TGCGCCAGCAGCTTGTCTCGCCTCCCGGCTAGTGAGCAGTTCTTC. V is TRBV5-1 and J is TRBJ2-1, with no clear D. The CDR3 loop spans 15 amino acids. From germline, CDR1 is SGHRS and CDR2 YFSETQ. V was pared by 1 base and J by 9 bases, with 17 bases between. The full variable domain, with the rest looked up from reference TRBV5-1 and TRBJ2-1, is KAGVTQTPRYLIKTRGQQVTLSCSPISGHRSVSWYQQTPGQGLQFLFEYFSETQRNKGNFPGRFSGRQFSNSRSEMNVSTLELGDSALYLCASSLSRLPASEQFFGPGTRLTVL.

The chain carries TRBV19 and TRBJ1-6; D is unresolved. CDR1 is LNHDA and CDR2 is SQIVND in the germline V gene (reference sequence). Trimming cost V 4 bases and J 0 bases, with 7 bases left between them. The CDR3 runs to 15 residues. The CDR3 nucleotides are TGTGCCAGTAGTAGCGAAATCTCCTATAATTCACCCCTCCACTTT. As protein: CASSSEISYNSPLHF.

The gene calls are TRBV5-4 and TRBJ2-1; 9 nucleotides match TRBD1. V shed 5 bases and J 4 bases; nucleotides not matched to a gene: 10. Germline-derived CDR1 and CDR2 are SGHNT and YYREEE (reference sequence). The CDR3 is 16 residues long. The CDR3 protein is CASRSHRGRGYNEQFF. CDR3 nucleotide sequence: TGTGCCAGCAGGAGCCACAGGGGGCGCGGGTACAATGAGCAGTTCTTC.

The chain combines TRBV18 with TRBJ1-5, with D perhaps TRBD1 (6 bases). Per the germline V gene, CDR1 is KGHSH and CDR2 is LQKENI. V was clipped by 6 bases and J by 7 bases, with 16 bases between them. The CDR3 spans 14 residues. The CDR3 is CASSRSGEEQPQHF. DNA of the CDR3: TGTGCCAGCTCCCGGTCAGGGGAAGAGCAGCCCCAGCATTTT.

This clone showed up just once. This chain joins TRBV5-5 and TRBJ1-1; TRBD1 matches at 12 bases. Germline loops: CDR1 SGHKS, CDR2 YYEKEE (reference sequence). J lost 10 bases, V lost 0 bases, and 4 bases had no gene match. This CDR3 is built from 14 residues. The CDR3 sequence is CASSLGDRGLGAFF. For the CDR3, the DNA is TGTGCCAGCAGCTTGGGGGACAGGGGGCTGGGAGCTTTCTTT.

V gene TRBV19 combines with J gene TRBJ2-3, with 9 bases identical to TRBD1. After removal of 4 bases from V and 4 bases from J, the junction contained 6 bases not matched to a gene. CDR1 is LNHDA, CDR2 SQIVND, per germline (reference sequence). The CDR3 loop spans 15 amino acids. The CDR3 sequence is CASSTGTGPADTQYF. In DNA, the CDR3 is TGTGCCAGTAGTACCGGGACAGGGCCAGCAGATACGCAGTATTTT.

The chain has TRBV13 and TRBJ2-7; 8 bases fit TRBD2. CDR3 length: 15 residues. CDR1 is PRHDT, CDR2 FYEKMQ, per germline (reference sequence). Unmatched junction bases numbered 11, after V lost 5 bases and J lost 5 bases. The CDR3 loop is CASSTRSSGSDEQYF. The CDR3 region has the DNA TGTGCCAGCAGCACAAGAAGCAGCGGGAGCGACGAGCAGTACTTC.

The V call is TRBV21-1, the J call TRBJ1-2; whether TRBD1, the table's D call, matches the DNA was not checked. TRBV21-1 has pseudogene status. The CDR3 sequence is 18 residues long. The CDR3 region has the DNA TGTGCCAGCAGCAAAAAATGGGCTCCGGACAGGGAACGATGTGGCTACACCTTC. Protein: CASSKKWAPDRERCGYTF.

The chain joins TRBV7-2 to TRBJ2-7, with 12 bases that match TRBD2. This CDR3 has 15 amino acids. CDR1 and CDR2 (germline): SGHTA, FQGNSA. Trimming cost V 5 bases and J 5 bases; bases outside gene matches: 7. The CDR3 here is CASSQTSGSSNEQYF. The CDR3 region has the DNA TGTGCCAGCAGCCAGACTAGCGGGAGTAGTAACGAGCAGTACTTC.

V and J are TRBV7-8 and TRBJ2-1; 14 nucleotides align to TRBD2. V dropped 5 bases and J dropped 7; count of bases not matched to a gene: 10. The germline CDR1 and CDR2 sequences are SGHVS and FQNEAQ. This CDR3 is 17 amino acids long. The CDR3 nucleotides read TGTGCCAGCAGCCGCCGACTAGCGGGAGGGCCGTTGAATGAGCAGTTCTTC. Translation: CASSRRLAGGPLNEQFF.

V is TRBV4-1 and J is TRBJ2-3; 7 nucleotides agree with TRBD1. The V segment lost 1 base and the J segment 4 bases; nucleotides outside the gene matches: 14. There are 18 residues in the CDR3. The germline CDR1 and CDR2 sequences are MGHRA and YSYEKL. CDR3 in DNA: TGCGCCAGCAGCCAAGGTCGGACTCTAGGGGGCTTCCCAGATACGCAGTATTTT. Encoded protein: CASSQGRTLGGFPDTQYF.

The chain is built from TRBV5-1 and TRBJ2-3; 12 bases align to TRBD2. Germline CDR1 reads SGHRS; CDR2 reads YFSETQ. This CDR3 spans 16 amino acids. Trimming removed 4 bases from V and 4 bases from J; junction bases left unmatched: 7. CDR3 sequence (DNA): TGCGCCAGCAGCGAGTTGACTAGCGGGAGTGCAGATACGCAGTATTTT. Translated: CASSELTSGSADTQYF. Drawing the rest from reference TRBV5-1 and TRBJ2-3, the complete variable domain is KAGVTQTPRYLIKTRGQQVTLSCSPISGHRSVSWYQQTPGQGLQFLFEYFSETQRNKGNFPGRFSGRQFSNSRSEMNVSTLELGDSALYLCASSELTSGSADTQYFGPGTRLTVL.

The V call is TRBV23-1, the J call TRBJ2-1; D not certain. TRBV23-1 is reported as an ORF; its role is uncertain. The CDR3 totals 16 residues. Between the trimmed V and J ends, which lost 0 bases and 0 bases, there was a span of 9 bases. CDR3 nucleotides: TGCGCCAGCAGTCAATCAGAGAGCGACTCCTACAATGAGCAGTTCTTC. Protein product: CASSQSESDSYNEQFF.